Given below is one T cell receptor (beta chain) in context. CDR1 is MNHEY, CDR2 SVGEGT, per germline. The V and J ends lost 6 bases and 4 bases, in that order; junction bases with no gene match: 7. The CDR3 contains 16 residues. The data stem from a study of control samples from healthy donors and cancer patients. Method: immunoSEQ multiplex PCR; TCRdb's copy keeps in-frame clones and lacks some. The sample yields 95,000 to 150,000 clones, about nine tenths seen once. The sample taken for sequencing was blood. The source of this sequence is a woman aged 18-30 years in good health. The chain joins TRBV6-2 or TRBV6-3 to TRBJ2-1; TRBD2 agrees at 12 bases. CDR3 bases: TGTGCCAGCAGCCCTCGTGGACTAGCGGGATACAATGAGCAGTTCTTC. Translating gives CASSPRGLAGYNEQFF.